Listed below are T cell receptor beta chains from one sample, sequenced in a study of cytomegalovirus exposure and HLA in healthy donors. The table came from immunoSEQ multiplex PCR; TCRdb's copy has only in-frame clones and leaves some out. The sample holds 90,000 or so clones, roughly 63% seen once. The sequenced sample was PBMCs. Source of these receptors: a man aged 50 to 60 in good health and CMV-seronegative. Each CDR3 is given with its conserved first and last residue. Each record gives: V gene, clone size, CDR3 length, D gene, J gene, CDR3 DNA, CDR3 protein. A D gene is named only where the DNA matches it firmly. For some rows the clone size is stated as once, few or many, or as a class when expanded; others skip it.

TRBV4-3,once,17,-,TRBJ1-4,TGCGCCAGCAGCCTCACGTTCGGGGGAACAACTAATGAAAAACTGTTTTTT,CASSLTFGGTTNEKLFF
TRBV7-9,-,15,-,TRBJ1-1,TGTGCCAGCAGCTTGGACTCTCGGAGGGACACTGAAGCTTTCTTT,CASSLDSRRDTEAFF
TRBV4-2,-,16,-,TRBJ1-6,TGTGCCAGCAGCCATACGACCGGGGGGCGAAATTCACCCCTCCACTTT,CASSHTTGGRNSPLHF
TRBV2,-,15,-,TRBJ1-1,TGTGCCAGCAGTTTCCAGGCCTGGGTTGGGACTGAAGCTTTCTTT,CASSFQAWVGTEAFF
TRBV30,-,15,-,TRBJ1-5,TGTGCCTGGAGTCACTCCACAGGAGATGCCCAGCCCCAGCATTTT,CAWSHSTGDAQPQHF
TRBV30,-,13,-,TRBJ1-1,TGTGCCTGGCAGACAGGAACGAACACTGAAGCTTTCTTT,CAWQTGTNTEAFF
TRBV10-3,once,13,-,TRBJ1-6,TGTGCCATCAGTAACAGGGAGCTGCCACCCCTCCACTTT,CAISNRELPPLHF
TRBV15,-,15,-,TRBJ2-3,TGTGCCACCAGCGCGGAGCTAGTTATCGCAGATACGCAGTATTTT,CATSAELVIADTQYF
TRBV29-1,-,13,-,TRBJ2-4,TGCAGCGCCGGAGGAGGGACCGAAAACATTCAGTACTTC,CSAGGGTENIQYF
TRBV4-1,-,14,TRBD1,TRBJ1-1,TGCGCCAGCAGCCTGAGGACAGGGAACACTGAAGCTTTCTTT,CASSLRTGNTEAFF
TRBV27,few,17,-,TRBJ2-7,TGTGCCAGCAGTTCCAGGCCCATAGGACACGATGCGGACGAGCAGTACTTC,CASSSRPIGHDADEQYF
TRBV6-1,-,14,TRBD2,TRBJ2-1,TGTGCCAGCAGTGAAGTTCCAGCGGGGGGCGCCCAGGTCTTC,CASSEVPAGGAQVF
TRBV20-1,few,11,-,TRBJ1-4,TGCAGTGCTAGAGATCGTGAAAAACTGTTTTTT,CSARDREKLFF
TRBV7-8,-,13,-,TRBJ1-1,TGTGCCAGCAGCCAAACACGGGTGACTGAAGCTTTCTTT,CASSQTRVTEAFF
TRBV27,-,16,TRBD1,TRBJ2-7,TGTGCCAGCAGTCCCCGACAGGGTTGGCGTCCCTACGAGCAGTACTTC,CASSPRQGWRPYEQYF
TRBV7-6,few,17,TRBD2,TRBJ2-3,TGTGCCAGCAGCCCAACCGGGACTAGCGGGGTCACAGATACGCAGTATTTT,CASSPTGTSGVTDTQYF
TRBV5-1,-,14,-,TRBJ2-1,TGCGCCAGCAGCTTGGGGTACCTAGGAAATGAGCAGTTCTTC,CASSLGYLGNEQFF
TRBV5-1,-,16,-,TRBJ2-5,TGCGCCAGCAGCTTGGCACAGGGATTAGGGCAAGAGACCCAGTACTTC,CASSLAQGLGQETQYF
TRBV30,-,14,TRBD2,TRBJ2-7,TGTGCCTGGAGGAGGGAGACTAGCGTCTACGAGCAGTACTTC,CAWRRETSVYEQYF
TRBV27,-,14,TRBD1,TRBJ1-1,TGTGCCAGCAGTTTTAGGCCAGGGGGCACTGAAGCTTTCTTT,CASSFRPGGTEAFF
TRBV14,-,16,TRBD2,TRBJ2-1,TGTGCCAGCAGCCGCTTACAGACTAGCGGGAGCGATGAGCAGTTCTTC,CASSRLQTSGSDEQFF
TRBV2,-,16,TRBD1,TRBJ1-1,TGTGCCAGCAGCTTGACAGGGAATCAGGAGAACACTGAAGCTTTCTTT,CASSLTGNQENTEAFF
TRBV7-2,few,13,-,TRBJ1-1,TGTGCCAGCAGCCCTCGGCTGGCGGGTTCAGCTTTCTTT,CASSPRLAGSAFF
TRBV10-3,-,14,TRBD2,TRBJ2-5,TGTGCCACGGGGACTAGCGGGGGGCAAGAGACCCAGTACTTC,CATGTSGGQETQYF
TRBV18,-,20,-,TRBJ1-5,TGTGCCAGCTACAAAACCACTCCTACAGGGCTCACGGACAGCAATCAGCCCCAGCATTTT,CASYKTTPTGLTDSNQPQHF
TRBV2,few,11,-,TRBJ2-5,TGTGCCAGCACTTCAGAACCGACCCAGTACTTC,CASTSEPTQYF
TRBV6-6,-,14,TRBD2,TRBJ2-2,TGTGCCAGCAAACGGGCTAGCGGCACCGGGGAGCTGTTTTTT,CASKRASGTGELFF
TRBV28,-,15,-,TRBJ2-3,TGTGCCAGCAGACGTACGGGAGCAAGCACAGATACGCAGTATTTT,CASRRTGASTDTQYF
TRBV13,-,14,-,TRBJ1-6,TGTGCCAGCAGCTTAGGCCTAAACGATTCACCCCTCCACTTT,CASSLGLNDSPLHF
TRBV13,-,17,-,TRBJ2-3,TGTGCCAGCAGCCTGCGACAGGAACAGACCGGCACAGATACGCAGTATTTT,CASSLRQEQTGTDTQYF
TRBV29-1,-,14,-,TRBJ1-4,TGCAGCGTTGAATATGCGGCCCGGGGTGAAAAACTGTTTTTT,CSVEYAARGEKLFF
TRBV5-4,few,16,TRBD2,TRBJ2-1,TGTGCCAGCAGCCCTAGCGGGGTTAGCTCCTACAATGAGCAGTTCTTC,CASSPSGVSSYNEQFF
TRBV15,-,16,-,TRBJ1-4,TGTGCCACCAGCAGAGATCTCGCGGGCGTCGATGAAAAACTGTTTTTT,CATSRDLAGVDEKLFF
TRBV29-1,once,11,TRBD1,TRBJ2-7,TGCAGCGTTGATACAGGGGACGAGCAGTACTTC,CSVDTGDEQYF
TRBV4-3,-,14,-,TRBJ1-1,TGCGCCAGCAGCCAAGCCCGGACACCCACTGAAGCTTTCTTT,CASSQARTPTEAFF
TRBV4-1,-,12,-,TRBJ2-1,TGCGCCAGCAGCCAAGACTTGAGGCGACAGTTCTTC,CASSQDLRRQFF
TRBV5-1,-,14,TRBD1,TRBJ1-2,TGCGCCAGCAGCACAAACAGGGGGGACTATGGCTACACCTTC,CASSTNRGDYGYTF
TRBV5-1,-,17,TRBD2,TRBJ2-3,TGCGCCAGCAGCACCTCAACTAGCGGGGGGCGGGGAGATACGCAGTATTTT,CASSTSTSGGRGDTQYF
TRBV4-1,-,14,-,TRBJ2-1,TGCGCCAGCAGCCAAGCCCCGGGGGGCTATGAGCAGTTCTTC,CASSQAPGGYEQFF
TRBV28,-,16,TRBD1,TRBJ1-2,TGTGCCAGCAGTTTATATAGGGGGACAGGGGCATATGGCTACACCTTC,CASSLYRGTGAYGYTF
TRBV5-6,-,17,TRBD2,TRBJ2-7,TGTGCCAGCAGCTTGGAATCAGGGCGGGGGGGCCTCGACGAGCAGTACTTC,CASSLESGRGGLDEQYF
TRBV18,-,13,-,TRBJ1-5,TGTGCCAGCTCACCATCCGGGAATCAGCCCCAGCATTTT,CASSPSGNQPQHF
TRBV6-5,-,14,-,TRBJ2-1,TGTGCCAGCAGTTACTCGGGGCCCTTGGATGAGCAGTTCTTC,CASSYSGPLDEQFF
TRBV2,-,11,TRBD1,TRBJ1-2,TGTGCCATTGACAGGGACGGCGGCTACACCTTC,CAIDRDGGYTF
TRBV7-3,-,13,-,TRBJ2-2,TGTGCCAGCAGCTTAGGGGCTGCCGGGGAGCTGTTTTTT,CASSLGAAGELFF
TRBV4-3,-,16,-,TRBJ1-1,TGCGCCAGCAGCCAAGAGGGGGGACGGTCAAACACTGAAGCTTTCTTT,CASSQEGGRSNTEAFF
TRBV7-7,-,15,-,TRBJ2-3,TGTGCTAGCAGCTTAGGGGCAGGGATACCAGATACGCAGTATTTT,CASSLGAGIPDTQYF
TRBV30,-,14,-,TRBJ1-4,TGTGCCTGGAGTGTACCTCGCAACCTAGAAAAACTGTTTTTT,CAWSVPRNLEKLFF